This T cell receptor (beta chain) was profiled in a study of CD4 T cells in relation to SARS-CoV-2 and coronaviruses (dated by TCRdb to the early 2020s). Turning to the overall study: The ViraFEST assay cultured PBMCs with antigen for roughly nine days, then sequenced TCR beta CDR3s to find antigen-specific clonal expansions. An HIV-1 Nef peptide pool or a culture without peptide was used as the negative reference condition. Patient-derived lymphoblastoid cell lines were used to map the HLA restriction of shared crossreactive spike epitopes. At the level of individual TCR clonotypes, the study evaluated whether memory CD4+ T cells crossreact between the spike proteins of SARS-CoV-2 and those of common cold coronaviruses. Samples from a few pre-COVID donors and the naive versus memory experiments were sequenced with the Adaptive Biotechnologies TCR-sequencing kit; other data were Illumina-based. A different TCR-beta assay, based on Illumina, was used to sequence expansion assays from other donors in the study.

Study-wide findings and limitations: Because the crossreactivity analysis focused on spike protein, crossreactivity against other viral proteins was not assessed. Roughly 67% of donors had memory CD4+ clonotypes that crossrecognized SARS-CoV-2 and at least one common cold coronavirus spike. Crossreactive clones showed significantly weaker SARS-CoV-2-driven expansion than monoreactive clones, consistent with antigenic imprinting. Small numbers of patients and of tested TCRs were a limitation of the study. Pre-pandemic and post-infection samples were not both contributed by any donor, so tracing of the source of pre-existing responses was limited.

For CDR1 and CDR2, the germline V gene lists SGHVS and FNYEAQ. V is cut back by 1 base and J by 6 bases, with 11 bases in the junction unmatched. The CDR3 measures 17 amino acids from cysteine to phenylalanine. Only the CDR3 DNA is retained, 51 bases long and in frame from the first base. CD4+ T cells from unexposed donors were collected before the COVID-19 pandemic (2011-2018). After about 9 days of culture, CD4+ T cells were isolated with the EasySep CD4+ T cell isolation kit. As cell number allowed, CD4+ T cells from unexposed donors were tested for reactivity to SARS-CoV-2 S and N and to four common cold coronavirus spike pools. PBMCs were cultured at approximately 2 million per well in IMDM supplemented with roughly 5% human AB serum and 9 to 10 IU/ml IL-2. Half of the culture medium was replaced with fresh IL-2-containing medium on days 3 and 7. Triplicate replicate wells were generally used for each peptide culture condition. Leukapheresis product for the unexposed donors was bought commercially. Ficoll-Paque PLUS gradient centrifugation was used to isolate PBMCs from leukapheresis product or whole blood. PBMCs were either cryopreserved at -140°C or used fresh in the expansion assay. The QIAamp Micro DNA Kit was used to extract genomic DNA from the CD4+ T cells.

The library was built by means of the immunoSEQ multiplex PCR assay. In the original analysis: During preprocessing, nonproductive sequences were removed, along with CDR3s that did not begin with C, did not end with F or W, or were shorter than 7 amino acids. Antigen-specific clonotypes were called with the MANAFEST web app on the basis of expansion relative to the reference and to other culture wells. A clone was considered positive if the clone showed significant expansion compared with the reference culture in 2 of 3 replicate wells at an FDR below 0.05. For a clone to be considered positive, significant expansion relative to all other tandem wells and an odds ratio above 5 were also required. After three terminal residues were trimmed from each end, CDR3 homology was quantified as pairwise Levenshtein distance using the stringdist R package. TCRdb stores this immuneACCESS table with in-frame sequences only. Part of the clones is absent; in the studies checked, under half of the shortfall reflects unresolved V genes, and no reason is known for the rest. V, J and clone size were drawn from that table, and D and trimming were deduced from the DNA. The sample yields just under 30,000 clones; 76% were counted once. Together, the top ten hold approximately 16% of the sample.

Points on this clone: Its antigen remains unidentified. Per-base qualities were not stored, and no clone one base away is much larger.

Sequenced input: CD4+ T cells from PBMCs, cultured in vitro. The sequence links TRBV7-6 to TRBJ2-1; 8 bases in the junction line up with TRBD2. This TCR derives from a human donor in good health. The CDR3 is CASSLVQPAGVPNEQFF. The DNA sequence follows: TGTGCCAGCAGCTTAGTTCAGCCAGCGGGAGTACCCAATGAGCAGTTCTTC.